Each of the 21 T cell receptor beta chains below was sequenced from the same sample in a study of blood T cell repertoires in COVID-19. Repertoires were generated with immunoSEQ multiplex PCR, while TCRdb's copy carries only in-frame clones and drops some. The table lists hundreds of thousands of clones, 87% of them singletons, with 3% in the top ten. Sample: peripheral blood. These receptor sequences come from a man younger than 35 with active or convalescent COVID-19.

This clone has just a few counts. The V call is TRBV25-1, the J call TRBJ1-3; D is unresolved. The V and J ends lost 8 bases and 0 bases respectively, with 11 bases between them. The CDR3 contains 14 residues. In germline, CDR1 is MGHDK, CDR2 SYGVNS. The CDR3 loop reads CASVPPSSGNTIYF. The CDR3 nucleotides are TGTGCCAGCGTGCCCCCGAGCTCTGGAAACACCATATATTTT.

This CDR3 reads CAIRTWTAPSGANVLTF. CDR3 bases: TGTGCCATCAGGACCTGGACAGCCCCCTCTGGGGCCAACGTCCTGACTTTC. The V gene is TRBV10-3, the J gene TRBJ2-6; D possibly corresponds to TRBD1 (6 bases). CDR1 is ENHRY and CDR2 is SYGVKD in the germline V gene. The CDR3 sequence is 17 residues long. V lost 6 bases and J lost 0, with 15 bases in between.

The chain couples TRBV5-1 to TRBJ2-3, with TRBD1 matching 11 bases. Losses at the gene ends were 4 bases for V and 1 base for J; bases not matched to a gene: 2. The CDR3 extends over 15 amino acids. Germline loops: CDR1 SGHRS, CDR2 YFSETQ. CDR3: CASSRTGGGTDTQYF. The CDR3 nucleotides are TGCGCCAGCAGCAGGACAGGGGGCGGCACAGATACGCAGTATTTT. The full variable domain, its missing parts supplied by reference TRBV5-1 and TRBJ2-3, is KAGVTQTPRYLIKTRGQQVTLSCSPISGHRSVSWYQQTPGQGLQFLFEYFSETQRNKGNFPGRFSGRQFSNSRSEMNVSTLELGDSALYLCASSRTGGGTDTQYFGPGTRLTVL.

The V and J genes are TRBV7-3 and TRBJ2-1, with 10 bases fitting TRBD2. The ends lost 1 base at V and 7 bases at J; junction bases unmatched: 4. The CDR3 is 15 residues long. Germline-derived CDR1 and CDR2 are SGHTA and FQGTGA. CDR3 coding DNA: TGTGCCAGCAGCTTAATGGCTAGCGGGAGAAATGAGCAGTTCTTC. Translating gives CASSLMASGRNEQFF.

The rearrangement uses TRBV28 and TRBJ1-1; 9 positions agree with TRBD1. CDR3 length: 12 residues. J gave up 13 bases and V 6 bases, and 9 bases lay outside the gene matches. Germline CDR1 is MDHEN and CDR2 is SYDVKM. The chain's CDR3 is CASRQGTGLDFF. As DNA, the CDR3 is TGTGCCAGCAGACAAGGGACAGGGCTGGATTTCTTT.

The chain links TRBV5-1 to TRBJ1-2; D is uncertain. The CDR3 has 14 amino acids. V was pared by 3 bases and J by 2 bases, with 11 bases between. Looked up from germline, CDR1 is SGHRS and CDR2 is YFSETQ. For the CDR3, the DNA is TGCGCCAGCAGCTCGCCAGGCACAAACTATGGCTACACCTTC. Its protein is CASSSPGTNYGYTF.

The rearrangement uses TRBV10-3 and TRBJ2-5, with 9 bases identical to TRBD2. The CDR3 consists of 13 residues. V lost 10 bases to trimming and J lost 5 bases; unmatched junction nucleotides: 8. Germline loops: CDR1 ENHRY, CDR2 SYGVKD. The CDR3: CASGTSFQETQYF. In DNA, the CDR3 is TGTGCCAGCGGGACTAGCTTTCAGGAGACCCAGTACTTC.

Remarks on this clone: The same CDR3 arises from other DNA sequences in this sample as well. This chain joins TRBV6-5 and TRBJ1-2, with D maybe TRBD1 (5 bases). Per the germline V gene, CDR1 is MNHEY and CDR2 is SVGAGI. The CDR3 has 15 amino acids. V was pared by 3 bases and J by 0 bases, with 11 bases between. This CDR3 reads CASSYTGNANYGYTF. The DNA of the CDR3 is TGTGCCAGCAGTTATACAGGAAATGCTAACTATGGCTACACCTTC.

The chain combines TRBV19 with TRBJ2-1, with 9 bases fitting TRBD2. In germline, CDR1 is LNHDA, CDR2 SQIVND (reference sequence). CDR3 length equals 16 residues. V lost 5 bases, J lost 3 bases, and 8 bases stayed unmatched. The CDR3 is CASSVLSGSLYNEQFF. The DNA of the CDR3 is TGTGCCAGTAGTGTCCTTAGCGGGAGCCTCTACAATGAGCAGTTCTTC.

This clone was observed a handful of times. The chain is built from TRBV25-1 and TRBJ1-1; no firm D call. CDR3 length: 13 amino acids. The V end lost 4 bases, the J end lost 0 bases, and 6 bases lay between the germline ends. CDR1 is MGHDK, CDR2 SYGVNS, per germline. The CDR3 reads CASSAGMNTEAFF. DNA for the CDR3: TGTGCCAGCAGTGCGGGGATGAACACTGAAGCTTTCTTT.

This clone was picked up one time. V and J are TRBV7-8 and TRBJ2-7; 13 bases align to TRBD2. The CDR3 has 14 amino acids. Trimming took 7 bases from V and 4 from J; bases not matched to a gene: 4. Germline loops: CDR1 SGHVS, CDR2 FQNEAQ. This CDR3 reads CASKRTSGGYEQYF. CDR3 nucleotides: TGTGCCAGCAAGAGGACTAGCGGGGGTTACGAGCAGTACTTC.

On this clone itself: This may be a read error: a much more frequent sequence differs by one nucleotide. Other DNA variants within this sample encode the same CDR3. This chain links TRBV7-3 with TRBJ1-3, with D maybe TRBD1 (6 bases). This CDR3 has 14 residues. CDR1 is SGHTA, CDR2 FQGTGA, per germline. For the CDR3, the DNA is TGTGCTAGCAGCTTAATGGACAGCTGTAGGGCCATATATTTT. This sequence encodes CASSLMDSCRAIYF.

This clone has a single count. This chain connects TRBV25-1 to TRBJ2-2; 8 positions match TRBD2. CDR1 MGHDK and CDR2 SYGVNS come from the germline V gene. The CDR3 is 15 residues long. Trimming cost V 3 bases and J 5 bases; bases outside gene matches: 5. DNA of the CDR3: TGTGCCAGCAGTGAGGCAAGCGGGGGAACCGGGGAGCTGTTTTTT. It is translated as CASSEASGGTGELFF.

This clone was observed a handful of times. The V call is TRBV5-5, the J call TRBJ1-1, with TRBD1 as a possible D gene (5 bases). Trimming took 5 bases from V and 10 from J, leaving 15 bases between them. The CDR3 length is 12 residues. The V gene's germline CDR1 is SGHKS and CDR2 YYEKEE (reference sequence). The CDR3 coding sequence is TGTGCCAGCAGATCCGACAGTTCGTTAGCTTTCTTT. Translating gives CASRSDSSLAFF.

This chain connects TRBV5-1 to TRBJ1-2; 7 bases line up with TRBD1. CDR1 and CDR2 from the germline V gene are SGHRS and YFSETQ. The V segment lost 0 bases and the J segment 6 bases; nucleotides outside the gene matches: 8. This CDR3 has 15 amino acids. DNA of the CDR3: TGCGCCAGCAGCTTGGCCGCCGCCAGGGGGGATGGCTACACCTTC. Amino acids: CASSLAAARGDGYTF.

V gene TRBV24-1 combines with J gene TRBJ1-2; 7 nucleotides line up with TRBD1. Looked up from germline, CDR1 is KGHDR and CDR2 is SFDVKD. This CDR3 region has 14 residues. V was clipped by 5 bases and J by 2 bases; unmatched bases: 4. In nucleotides, the CDR3 is TGTGCCACCAGTGGACCGACAGGGAACTATGGCTACACCTTC. Amino acids: CATSGPTGNYGYTF.

The chain recombines TRBV5-4 with TRBJ2-4; maybe TRBD1 (6 bases). CDR1 and CDR2 (germline): SGHNT, YYREEE (reference sequence). The CDR3 loop spans 14 amino acids. Between the trimmed V and J ends, which lost 3 bases and 6 bases, there was a span of 13 bases. This CDR3 reads CASSSRDNANIQYF. The CDR3 DNA reads as TGTGCCAGCAGCTCCCGGGACAACGCAAACATTCAGTACTTC.

The V gene is TRBV6-2 or TRBV6-3, the J gene TRBJ2-1, with 10 bases lining up with TRBD2. CDR3 size: 16 residues. Germline CDR1 and CDR2: MNHEY and SVGEGT. With V trimmed by 2 bases and J by 6 bases, 7 bases remained unmatched. In nucleotides, the CDR3 is TGTGCCAGCAGTTACAGGTCCAGCGGGGGGGCCAATGAGCAGTTCTTC. Protein product: CASSYRSSGGANEQFF.

A single count supports this clone. This sequence joins TRBV13 and TRBJ1-5; 7 bases agree with TRBD1. Per germline, CDR1 PRHDT and CDR2 FYEKMQ (reference sequence). J lost 7 bases, V lost 4 bases, and 4 bases had no gene match. There are 13 residues in the CDR3. CDR3 amino acids: CASSSDRAQPQHF. CDR3 nucleotides: TGTGCCAGCAGCTCCGACAGGGCCCAGCCCCAGCATTTT.

The CDR3 region has the DNA TGTGCCTGGAGTGTAGAACCAGGGTATGGCTACACCTTC. It specifies CAWSVEPGYGYTF. V gene TRBV30 combines with J gene TRBJ1-2, with TRBD1 as a possible D gene (5 bases). In germline, CDR1 is GTSNPN, CDR2 SVGIG (reference sequence). V lost 0 bases and J lost 5, with 10 bases in between. The CDR3 sequence is 13 residues long.

This chain links TRBV6-2 or TRBV6-3 with TRBJ1-5, with D possibly TRBD1 on 6 matching bases. V shed 0 bases and J shed 3 bases, with 12 bases lying between them. There are 16 residues in the CDR3. Germline V gene sequence: CDR1 MNHEY, CDR2 SVGEGT. This CDR3 is CASSYSTGTYNQPQHF. CDR3 DNA sequence: TGTGCCAGCAGTTACTCGACGGGGACATACAATCAGCCCCAGCATTTT.